The clone carrying this T cell receptor beta chain was observed once. Its target is unknown. The data are from a study of a mutant IDH1 vaccine in newly diagnosed glioma. Study-wide context: Administration of eight vaccinations to patients took place in weeks 1, 3, 5, 7, 11, 15, 19, 23. Onset of vaccination occurred 4-6 weeks following radiotherapy alone, or with temozolomide cycles. Those enrolled had earlier been treated with radiotherapy, temozolomide, or both, mostly both. The study, taken as a whole, reports: Vaccination elicited immune responses in 93.3% of patients.

Repertoires were generated with immunoSEQ multiplex PCR, while TCRdb's copy carries only in-frame clones and drops some. The table records nearly 55,000 clones, about 81% of them present only once. Described time point: week 5, during vaccination. All doses held 300 ug of mutant IDH1 20-mer peptide, with topical imiquimod. Germline V CDR1 and CDR2: SGHTA, FQGNSA. The length of the CDR3 is 15 residues. V was clipped by 8 bases and J by 5 bases, with 21 bases between them. The sample was PBMCs, taken from a glioma patient whose treatment included an IDH1 peptide vaccine. The TCR comes from a young man with glioma. This sequence joins TRBV7-2 and TRBJ2-5, with D tentatively TRBD2 (7 bases). The CDR3 protein is CASSPNRGASETQYF. CDR3 bases: TGTGCCAGCTCACCGAATCGGGGGGCTTCGGAGACCCAGTACTTC.